The present T cell receptor beta chain was sequenced within a study of Graves' ophthalmopathy and Graves' hyperthyroidism. Study-wide points: Among thyroid clonotypes expanded above 0.001 frequency, most also appeared in blood.

Having ophthalmopathy, the donors showed moderate-to-severe activity, CAS ≥3 and NOSPECS ≥4, with disease lasting under 3 months. Certain patients, namely those with other autoimmune diseases, uncontrolled infections, pregnancy or lactation, were excluded. This clonotype was seen many times. As yet, its antigen is unknown. RNA transcripts yielded amplified TCR beta CDR3 regions. A first-round RT-PCR used HTBI primers, followed by a second-round multiplex PCR. TCRdb reprocessed the multiplex PCR reads with MiXCR, giving one entry per CDR3 protein. Here the sample spans approximately 460,000 distinct CDR3 sequences, 13% to 15% being singletons. This CDR3 has 17 amino acids. CDR1 is KGHDR, CDR2 SFDVKD, per germline. The trim removed 5 bases at V and 2 bases at J, leaving 11 bases unmatched.

This clonotype was sampled from a young woman with Graves' ophthalmopathy. Source material: blood. The gene calls are TRBV24-1 and TRBJ2-5, with 9 bases fitting TRBD1. This CDR3 reads CATSGGQGRRYQETQYF. In DNA, the CDR3 is TGTGCCACCAGTGGAGGACAGGGGAGAAGGTATCAAGAGACCCAGTACTTC.